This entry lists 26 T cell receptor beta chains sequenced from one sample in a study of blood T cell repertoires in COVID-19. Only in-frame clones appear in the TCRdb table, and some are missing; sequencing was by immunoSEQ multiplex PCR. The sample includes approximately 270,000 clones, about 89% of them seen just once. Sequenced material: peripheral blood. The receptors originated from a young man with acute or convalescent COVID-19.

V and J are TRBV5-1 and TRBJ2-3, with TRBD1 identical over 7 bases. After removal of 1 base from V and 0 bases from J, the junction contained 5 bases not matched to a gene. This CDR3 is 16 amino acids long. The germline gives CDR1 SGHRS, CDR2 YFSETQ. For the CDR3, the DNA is TGCGCCAGCAGCTTGCCCGGGACAGCTAGCACAGATACGCAGTATTTT. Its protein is CASSLPGTASTDTQYF.

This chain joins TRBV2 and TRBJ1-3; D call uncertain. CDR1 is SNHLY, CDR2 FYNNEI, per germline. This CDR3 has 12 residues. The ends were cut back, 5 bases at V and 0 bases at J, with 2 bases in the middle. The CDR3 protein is CASSLSGNTIYF. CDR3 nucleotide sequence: TGTGCCAGCAGTCTCTCTGGAAACACCATATATTTT. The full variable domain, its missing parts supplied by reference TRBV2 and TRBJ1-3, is EPEVTQTPSHQVTQMGQEVILRCVPISNHLYFYWYRQILGQKVEFLVSFYNNEISEKSEIFDDQFSVERPDGSNFTLKIRSTKLEDSAMYFCASSLSGNTIYFGEGSWLTVV.

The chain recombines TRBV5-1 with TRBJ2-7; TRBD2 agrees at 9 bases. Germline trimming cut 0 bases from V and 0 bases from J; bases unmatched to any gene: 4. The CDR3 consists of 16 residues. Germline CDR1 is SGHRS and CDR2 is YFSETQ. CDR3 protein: CASSLGLAAYSYEQYF. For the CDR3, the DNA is TGCGCCAGCAGCTTGGGACTAGCGGCCTACTCCTACGAGCAGTACTTC.

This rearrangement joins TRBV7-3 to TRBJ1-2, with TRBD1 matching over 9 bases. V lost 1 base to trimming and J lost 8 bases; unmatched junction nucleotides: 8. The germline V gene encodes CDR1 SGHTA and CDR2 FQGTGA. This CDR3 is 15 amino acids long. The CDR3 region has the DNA TGTGCCAGCAGCTTAAAGGGACAGGGAAACCTAGGCTACACCTTC. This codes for CASSLKGQGNLGYTF.

The CDR3, as DNA: TGTGCCAGCAGCCAGGGGATCTCGAACACCGGGGAGCTGTTTTTT. It is translated as CASSQGISNTGELFF. The chain carries TRBV7-3 and TRBJ2-2, with TRBD1 as a possible D gene (6 bases). Germline lookup yields CDR1 SGHTA and CDR2 FQGTGA. The CDR3 spans 15 residues. The V and J ends lost 5 bases and 0 bases respectively, with 10 bases between them.

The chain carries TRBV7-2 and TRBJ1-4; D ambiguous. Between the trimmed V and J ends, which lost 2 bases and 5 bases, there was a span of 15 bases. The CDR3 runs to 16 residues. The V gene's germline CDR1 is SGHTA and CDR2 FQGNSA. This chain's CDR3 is CASSLNAPTVNEKLFF. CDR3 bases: TGTGCCAGCAGCTTAAACGCCCCCACAGTGAATGAAAAACTGTTTTTT.

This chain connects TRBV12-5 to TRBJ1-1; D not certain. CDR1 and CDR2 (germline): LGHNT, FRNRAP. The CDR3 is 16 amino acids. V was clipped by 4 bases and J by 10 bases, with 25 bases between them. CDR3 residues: CASGSPIERREKAAFF. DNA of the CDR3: TGTGCTAGTGGTTCCCCGATTGAGAGGCGGGAGAAAGCAGCTTTCTTT.

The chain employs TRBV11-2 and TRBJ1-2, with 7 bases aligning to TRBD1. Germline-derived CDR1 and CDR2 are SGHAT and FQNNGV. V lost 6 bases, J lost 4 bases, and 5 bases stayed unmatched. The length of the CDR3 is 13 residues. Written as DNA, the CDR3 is TGTGCCAGCAGAGGGACAGACCCCTATGGCTACACCTTC. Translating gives CASRGTDPYGYTF.

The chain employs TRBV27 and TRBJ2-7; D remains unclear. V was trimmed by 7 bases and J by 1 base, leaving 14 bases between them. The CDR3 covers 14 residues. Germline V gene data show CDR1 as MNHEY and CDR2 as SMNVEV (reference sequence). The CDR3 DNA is TGTGCCAGCATCTTAAATCGGTTTTCCTACGAGCAGTACTTC. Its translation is CASILNRFSYEQYF.

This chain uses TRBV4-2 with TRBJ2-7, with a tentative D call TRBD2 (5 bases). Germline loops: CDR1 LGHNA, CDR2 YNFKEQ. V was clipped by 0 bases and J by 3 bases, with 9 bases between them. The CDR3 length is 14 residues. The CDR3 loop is CASSQDRTSYEQYF. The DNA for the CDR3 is TGTGCCAGCAGCCAAGATAGAACTAGCTACGAGCAGTACTTC.

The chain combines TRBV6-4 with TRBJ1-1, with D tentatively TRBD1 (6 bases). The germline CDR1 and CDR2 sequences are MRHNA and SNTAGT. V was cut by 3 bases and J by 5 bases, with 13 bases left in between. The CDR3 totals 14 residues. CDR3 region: CASSEYQGSTEAFF. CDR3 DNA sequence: TGTGCCAGCAGTGAGTACCAGGGGAGTACTGAAGCTTTCTTT.

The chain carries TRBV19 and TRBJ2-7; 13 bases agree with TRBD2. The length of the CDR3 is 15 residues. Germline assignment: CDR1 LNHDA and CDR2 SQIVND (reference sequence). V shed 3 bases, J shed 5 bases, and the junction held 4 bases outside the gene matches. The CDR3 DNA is TGTGCCAGTAGTATTACTAGCGGGAGGGCCCACGAGCAGTACTTC. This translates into CASSITSGRAHEQYF.

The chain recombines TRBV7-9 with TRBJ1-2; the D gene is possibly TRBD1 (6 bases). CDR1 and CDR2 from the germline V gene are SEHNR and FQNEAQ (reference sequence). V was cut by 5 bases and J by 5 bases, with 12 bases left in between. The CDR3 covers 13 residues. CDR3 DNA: TGTGCCAGCAGCCTCGGACAGCTATATGGCTACACCTTC. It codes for CASSLGQLYGYTF.

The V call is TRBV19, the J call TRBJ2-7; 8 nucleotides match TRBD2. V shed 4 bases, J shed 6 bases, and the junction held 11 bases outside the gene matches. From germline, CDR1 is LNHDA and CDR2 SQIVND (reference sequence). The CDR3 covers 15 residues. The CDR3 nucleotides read TGTGCCAGTAGTAGGCGGGGGGCTGTTCTCTCCGAGCAGTACTTC. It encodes CASSRRGAVLSEQYF.

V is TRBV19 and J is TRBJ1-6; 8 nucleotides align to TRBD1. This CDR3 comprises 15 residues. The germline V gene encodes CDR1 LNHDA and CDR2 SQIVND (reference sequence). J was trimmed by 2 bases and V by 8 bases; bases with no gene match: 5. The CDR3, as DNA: TGTGCCAGTCGACAGGGGCTTACCTATAATTCACCCCTCCACTTT. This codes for CASRQGLTYNSPLHF.

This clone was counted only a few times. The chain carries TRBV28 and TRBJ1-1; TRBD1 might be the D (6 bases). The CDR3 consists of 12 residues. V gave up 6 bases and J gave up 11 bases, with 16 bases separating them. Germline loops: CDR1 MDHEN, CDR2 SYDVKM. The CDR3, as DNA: TGTGCCAGCAGGTCAGGGGCCCTCGGTGCTTTCTTT. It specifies CASRSGALGAFF.

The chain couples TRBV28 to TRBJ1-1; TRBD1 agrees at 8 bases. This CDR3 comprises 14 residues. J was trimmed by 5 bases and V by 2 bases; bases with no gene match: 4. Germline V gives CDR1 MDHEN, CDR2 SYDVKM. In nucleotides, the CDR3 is TGTGCCAGCAGTTTAGGGGACAGGCTAACTGAAGCTTTCTTT. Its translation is CASSLGDRLTEAFF.

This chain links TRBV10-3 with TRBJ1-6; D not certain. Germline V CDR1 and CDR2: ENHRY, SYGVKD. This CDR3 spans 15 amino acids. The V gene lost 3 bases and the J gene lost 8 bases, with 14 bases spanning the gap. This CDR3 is CAISEGPGSHSPLHF. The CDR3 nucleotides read TGTGCCATCAGTGAAGGGCCGGGGTCCCATTCACCCCTCCACTTT.

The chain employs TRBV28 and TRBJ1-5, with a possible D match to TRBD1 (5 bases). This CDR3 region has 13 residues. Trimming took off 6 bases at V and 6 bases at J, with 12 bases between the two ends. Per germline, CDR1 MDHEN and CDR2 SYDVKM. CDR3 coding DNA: TGTGCCAGCAGCGGGGGTTTAGGTCAGCCCCAGCATTTT. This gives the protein CASSGGLGQPQHF.

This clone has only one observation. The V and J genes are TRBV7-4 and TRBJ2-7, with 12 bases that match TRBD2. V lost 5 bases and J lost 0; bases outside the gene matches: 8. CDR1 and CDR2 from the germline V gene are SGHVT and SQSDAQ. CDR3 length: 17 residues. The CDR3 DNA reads TGTGCCAGCAGCCCCCGGACTAGCGGGGCGAGCTCCTACGAGCAGTACTTC. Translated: CASSPRTSGASSYEQYF.

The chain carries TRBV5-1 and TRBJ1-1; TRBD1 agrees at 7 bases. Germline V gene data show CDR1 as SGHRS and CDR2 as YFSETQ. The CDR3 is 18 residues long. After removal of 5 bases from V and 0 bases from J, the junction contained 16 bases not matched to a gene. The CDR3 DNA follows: TGCGCCAGCAGTCTTCAGGGGGGACACCCGCTCATGAACACTGAAGCTTTCTTT. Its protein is CASSLQGGHPLMNTEAFF.

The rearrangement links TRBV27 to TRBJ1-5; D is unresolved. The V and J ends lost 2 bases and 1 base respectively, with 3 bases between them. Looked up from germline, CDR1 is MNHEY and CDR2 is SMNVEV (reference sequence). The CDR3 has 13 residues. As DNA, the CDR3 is TGTGCCAGCAGTTTAGGCAGCAATCAGCCCCAGCATTTT. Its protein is CASSLGSNQPQHF.

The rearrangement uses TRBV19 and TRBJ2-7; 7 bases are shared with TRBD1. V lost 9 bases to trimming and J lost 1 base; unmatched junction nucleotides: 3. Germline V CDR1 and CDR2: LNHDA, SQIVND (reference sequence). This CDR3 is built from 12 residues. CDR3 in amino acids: CASMDRSYEQYF. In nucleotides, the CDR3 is TGTGCCAGCATGGACAGGTCCTACGAGCAGTACTTC.

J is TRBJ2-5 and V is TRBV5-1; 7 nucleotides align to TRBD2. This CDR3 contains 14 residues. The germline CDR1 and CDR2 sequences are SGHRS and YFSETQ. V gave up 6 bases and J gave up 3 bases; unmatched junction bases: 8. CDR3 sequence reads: CASKGGSAEETQYF. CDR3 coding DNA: TGCGCCAGCAAGGGCGGGAGTGCAGAAGAGACCCAGTACTTC.

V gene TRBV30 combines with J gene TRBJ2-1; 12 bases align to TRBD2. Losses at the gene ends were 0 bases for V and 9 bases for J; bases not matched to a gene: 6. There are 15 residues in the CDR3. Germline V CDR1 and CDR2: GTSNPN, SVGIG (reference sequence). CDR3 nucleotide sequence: TGTGCCTGGAGTGTTACTAGCGGGGGGTTGGGTGAGCAGTTCTTC. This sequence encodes CAWSVTSGGLGEQFF.

The CDR3: CASSTVGANEKLFF. CDR3 in DNA: TGTGCCAGCTCCACAGTGGGCGCTAATGAAAAACTGTTTTTT. The chain is built from TRBV3-1 (or the pseudogene TRBV3-2) and TRBJ1-4; D gene unclear. V lost 8 bases and J 3 bases, leaving 13 bases between the germline ends. The CDR3 length is 14 residues. Germline V lookup: CDR1 LGHDT, CDR2 YNNKEL (reference sequence).